A single sample is the source of the 17 T cell receptor beta chains below, sequenced in a study of shared clonotypes between healthy human individuals. Only in-frame clones appear in the TCRdb table, and some are missing; sequencing was by immunoSEQ multiplex PCR. Found here are some 1,900,000 clones, approximately 94% of them singletons; the top ten hold 0.9% to 1.5%. Naivety among CD8 cells was defined by CD45RO negativity and positive CCR7 selection, thereby excluding terminally differentiated effector memory CD45RA+ cells. The sample taken for sequencing was naive CD8+ T cells sorted from blood. These receptors came from a man aged 18 to 29 in good health.

The V gene is TRBV27, the J gene TRBJ1-5, with 9 bases fitting TRBD1. Losses at the gene ends were 7 bases for V and 6 bases for J; bases not matched to a gene: 4. The CDR3 consists of 13 residues. Germline V CDR1 and CDR2: MNHEY, SMNVEV (reference sequence). The CDR3 loop reads CASTPTGGQPQHF. CDR3 bases: TGTGCCAGCACCCCGACAGGGGGTCAGCCCCAGCATTTT.

The chain employs TRBV4-1 and TRBJ1-2; D ambiguous. Trimming took 0 bases from V and 5 from J, leaving 16 bases between them. Per germline, CDR1 MGHRA and CDR2 YSYEKL. The CDR3 sequence is 16 residues long. The CDR3 spells CASSQDIEQRLYGYTF. The CDR3 nucleotides are TGCGCCAGCAGCCAAGATATAGAACAGAGATTATATGGCTACACCTTC.

The chain uses TRBV19 and TRBJ2-5; 12 bases fit TRBD2. The CDR3 spans 19 residues. The V and J ends lost 1 base and 3 bases, in that order; junction bases with no gene match: 12. The germline V gene encodes CDR1 LNHDA and CDR2 SQIVND (reference sequence). CDR3 bases: TGTGCCAGTAGTATAGGGAGACTAGCGGGGGAGGTCCCTAAAGAGACCCAGTACTTC. Protein product: CASSIGRLAGEVPKETQYF.

The V and J genes are TRBV4-1 and TRBJ2-1; maybe TRBD2 (6 bases). The V end lost 1 base, the J end lost 3 bases, and 10 bases lay between the germline ends. Germline V gene sequence: CDR1 MGHRA, CDR2 YSYEKL. The CDR3 runs 15 residues. CDR3 amino acids: CASSQVGGIYNEQFF. CDR3 DNA: TGCGCCAGCAGCCAAGTCGGCGGGATCTACAATGAGCAGTTCTTC.

Worth noting for this clone: Other nucleotide sequences from this sample produce the same CDR3. V gene TRBV29-1 combines with J gene TRBJ2-3; D is unclear. From germline, CDR1 is SQVTM and CDR2 ANQGSEA. This CDR3 contains 12 residues. V was cut by 4 bases and J by 3 bases, with 8 bases left in between. CDR3 sequence reads: CSVVGPTDTQYF. CDR3 DNA sequence: TGCAGCGTTGTTGGTCCTACAGATACGCAGTATTTT.

The CDR3 nucleotides are TGTGCCAGCAGCTTAGGTAGCGGAGGGAGGGAGACCCAGTACTTC. Amino acid sequence: CASSLGSGGRETQYF. The genes are TRBV7-2 and TRBJ2-5, with D possibly matching TRBD2 (6 bases). The CDR3 is 15 amino acids. Trimming removed 1 base at V and 5 bases at J, with 14 bases between. Looked up from germline, CDR1 is SGHTA and CDR2 is FQGNSA. The full variable domain, rest sourced from reference TRBV7-2 and TRBJ2-5, is GAGVSQSPSNKVTEKGKDVELRCDPISGHTALYWYRQSLGQGLEFLIYFQGNSAPDKSGLPSDRFSAERTGGSVSTLTIQRTQQEDSAVYLCASSLGSGGRETQYFGPGTRLLVL.

The V and J genes are TRBV11-2 and TRBJ1-5, with 8 bases matching TRBD1. After removal of 3 bases from V and 5 bases from J, the junction contained 9 bases not matched to a gene. The CDR3 runs to 16 residues. Germline loops: CDR1 SGHAT, CDR2 FQNNGV. The CDR3 DNA is TGTGCCAGCAGCTTCGGACAGGGAAACATCGATCAGCCCCAGCATTTT. It codes for CASSFGQGNIDQPQHF.

This CDR3 is CSVGQGEDGYTF. DNA of the CDR3: TGCAGCGTTGGACAGGGGGAGGATGGCTACACCTTC. The chain joins TRBV29-1 to TRBJ1-2; 9 nucleotides line up with TRBD1. The germline V gene encodes CDR1 SQVTM and CDR2 ANQGSEA. The CDR3 totals 12 residues. V dropped 4 bases and J dropped 6; count of bases not matched to a gene: 3.

The J gene is TRBJ2-1, the V gene TRBV5-6; 11 bases map to TRBD2. Germline CDR1 and CDR2: SGHDT and YYEEEE. V was pared by 4 bases and J by 4 bases, with 7 bases of the junction left unmatched. The CDR3 totals 16 residues. CDR3 amino acids: CASSPTGTSGYNEQFF. CDR3 nucleotide sequence: TGTGCCAGCAGCCCCACCGGGACTAGCGGTTACAATGAGCAGTTCTTC.

V usage is TRBV6-5 and J usage is TRBJ2-1; D is unresolved. The germline V gene encodes CDR1 MNHEY and CDR2 SVGAGI. Trimming removed 6 bases from V and 4 bases from J, with 13 bases in between. This CDR3 is 14 amino acids long. CDR3 sequence (DNA): TGTGCCAGCAGCCTAACAGCCAGTTACAATGAGCAGTTCTTC. It yields the protein CASSLTASYNEQFF.

Concerning this clone: This same CDR3 is encoded by further DNA sequences in the sample. The rearrangement uses TRBV4-3 and TRBJ2-1; D gene uncertain. Germline CDR1 LGHNA, CDR2 YSLEER. Trimming left V 1 base short and J 1 base short, with 5 bases between. The CDR3 loop spans 14 amino acids. The CDR3 region has the DNA TGCGCCAGCAGCCAAGGTGTTTCCTACAATGAGCAGTTCTTC. Its protein product is CASSQGVSYNEQFF.

The rearrangement joins TRBV5-4 to TRBJ2-5; D gene ambiguous. CDR3 length: 18 amino acids. Deletions cut 5 bases from V and 0 bases from J, with 23 bases between. The V gene's germline CDR1 is SGHNT and CDR2 YYREEE (reference sequence). The CDR3 loop reads CASRAGPTIGSYQETQYF. The CDR3 region has the DNA TGTGCCAGCAGAGCCGGGCCAACAATTGGCTCGTACCAAGAGACCCAGTACTTC.

The chain couples TRBV6-6 to TRBJ1-2; D might be TRBD1 (6 bases). Trimming took 2 bases from V and 10 from J, leaving 14 bases between them. This CDR3 is built from 13 residues. Germline loops: CDR1 MNHNY, CDR2 SVGAGI (reference sequence). This CDR3 is CASSYGTQGDYTF. The CDR3 nucleotides are TGTGCCAGCAGTTACGGGACACAGGGTGACTACACCTTC.

This chain uses TRBV2 with TRBJ2-1; tentatively, D is TRBD1 or TRBD2 (5 bases each). Trimming shortened V by 5 bases and J by 8 bases, and 13 bases separated the two germline ends. CDR1 is SNHLY, CDR2 FYNNEI, per germline. This CDR3 is built from 13 residues. CDR3 in amino acids: CASSREGWDEQFF. The CDR3 DNA reads as TGTGCCAGCAGTCGAGAGGGGTGGGATGAGCAGTTCTTC.

The CDR3 nucleotides read TGCGCCAGCAGCGATCCCGGGACCCAGACCTACGAGCAGTACTTC. This sequence encodes CASSDPGTQTYEQYF. This chain connects TRBV4-3 to TRBJ2-7; D might be TRBD1 or TRBD2, each matching 5 bases. V lost 5 bases, J lost 2 bases, and 16 bases lay in between. The CDR3 contains 15 residues. Germline values: CDR1 LGHNA, CDR2 YSLEER.

In its sample, this clone was seen once. This chain connects TRBV7-9 to TRBJ2-5, with D tentatively TRBD1 (7 bases). Germline values: CDR1 SEHNR, CDR2 FQNEAQ (reference sequence). Trimming removed 4 bases at V and 2 bases at J, with 14 bases between. CDR3 length: 15 amino acids. The DNA for the CDR3 is TGTGCCAGCAGCTGGGCCGGGGGACAGCAAGAGACCCAGTACTTC. It specifies CASSWAGGQQETQYF.

This rearrangement joins TRBV14 to TRBJ1-1; 7 nucleotides match TRBD1. The V gene end was trimmed by 10 bases and the J gene end by 2 bases; junction bases not matched to a gene: 13. Germline CDR1 and CDR2: SGHDN and FVKESK. The CDR3 length is 15 residues. The CDR3 sequence: CATRMTGYGNTEAFF. DNA of the CDR3: TGTGCCACCAGGATGACAGGGTATGGTAACACTGAAGCTTTCTTT.